The 6 T cell receptor beta chains below come from one sample, sequenced in a study of blood T cell repertoires in COVID-19. Clones were read by immunoSEQ multiplex PCR, and TCRdb kept only the in-frame ones, dropping some. The data contain approximately 220,000 clones, approximately 83% of them seen just once; the ten biggest clones take up approximately 5%. What was sequenced was PBMCs or T cells enriched from blood (not recorded which). These TCRs come from a woman aged 45-65 years who had been exposed to COVID-19.

There are many counts of this clone. The chain combines TRBV18 with TRBJ2-5, with D possibly TRBD1 on 6 matching bases. CDR1 and CDR2 from the germline V gene are KGHSH and LQKENI. With 4 bases removed from V and 2 bases from J, the gap between germline ends came to 14 bases. CDR3 length: 15 amino acids. In DNA, the CDR3 is TGTGCCAGCTCACGGGACAATGGGGTTCAAGAGACCCAGTACTTC. It yields the protein CASSRDNGVQETQYF.

This clone was seen once. The chain joins TRBV5-4 to TRBJ1-1; D might be TRBD1 (5 bases). The CDR3 totals 12 residues. V lost 4 bases, J lost 6 bases, and 10 bases lay in between. CDR1 and CDR2 (germline): SGHNT, YYREEE (reference sequence). CDR3 loop: CASSGTGPEAFF. CDR3 DNA sequence: TGTGCCAGCAGCGGAACAGGACCTGAAGCTTTCTTT.

The chain has TRBV5-1 and TRBJ1-2; TRBD1 aligns across 7 bases. Germline CDR1 is SGHRS and CDR2 is YFSETQ. Unmatched junction bases numbered 11, after V lost 4 bases and J lost 5 bases. This CDR3 is built from 15 residues. This chain's CDR3 is CASSATGEVSYGYTF. The CDR3 bases are TGCGCCAGCAGCGCAACAGGGGAAGTCTCGTATGGCTACACCTTC.

CDR3 DNA: TGTGCCAGCTCACCTACACGACAGATAGCTAACTATGGCTACACCTTC. It codes for CASSPTRQIANYGYTF. The chain is built from TRBV18 and TRBJ1-2, with a tentative D call TRBD1 (5 bases). Deletions cut 3 bases from V and 0 bases from J, with 14 bases between. Germline V gene sequence: CDR1 KGHSH, CDR2 LQKENI. The CDR3 totals 16 residues.

The chain joins TRBV7-2 to TRBJ2-7; 10 bases match TRBD2. The V gene end was trimmed by 0 bases and the J gene end by 6 bases; junction bases not matched to a gene: 5. CDR3 length equals 15 residues. The V gene's germline CDR1 is SGHTA and CDR2 FQGNSA. This chain's CDR3 is CASSLAGSGGGEQYF. CDR3 in DNA: TGTGCCAGCAGCTTAGCAGGCAGCGGGGGGGGCGAGCAGTACTTC.

The chain combines TRBV5-5 with TRBJ2-5; 10 nucleotides line up with TRBD2. The J segment lost 5 bases and the V segment lost 0 bases, leaving 4 bases of the junction unmatched. The CDR3 runs 15 residues. The V gene's germline CDR1 is SGHKS and CDR2 YYEKEE (reference sequence). In nucleotides, the CDR3 is TGTGCCAGCAGCTTGGAAGCGGGGGGGCGGGAGACCCAGTACTTC. This codes for CASSLEAGGRETQYF.